The subject of this entry is one T cell receptor (beta chain). Its antigen is unknown. The sample belongs to a study of T cells in localized non-small cell lung cancer. Study-level findings and limits: Appearance in adjacent lung was seen for a median 57 of the top 100 tumor clones. Clonality of T cells reached its maximum in uninvolved adjacent lung, surpassing tumor. Sequencing was limited to one tumor region, leaving the possibility of heterogeneity open.

Data came from immunoSEQ multiplex PCR; TCRdb stores just in-frame clones and leaves some out. The sample shows about 33,000 clones, approximately 90% of them seen only once. This clonotype was sampled from a male donor at least 60 years old with stage III lung adenocarcinoma. The sequencing used peripheral blood, collected before any cancer treatment.

The CDR3 loop is CASSYGRGTYTF. The DNA of the CDR3 is TGTGCCAGCAGTTATGGTCGGGGAACCTACACCTTC. V and J are TRBV6-6 and TRBJ1-2; no definite D call. The ends were cut back, 3 bases at V and 10 bases at J, with 12 bases in the middle. The germline gives CDR1 MNHNY, CDR2 SVGAGI (reference sequence). The CDR3 has 12 residues.